This T cell receptor (beta chain) appears in the sequencing data of a study of identical twins. TCRdb reprocessed the 5' RACE reads via MiXCR and lists one record per CDR3 protein. This sample has over 250,000 distinct CDR3 sequences, with 7.5% to 9.5% found just once. This clonotype was recorded many times. The data were also submitted as part of a second study, on yellow fever vaccine responses in identical twins.

The source of this sequence is a woman aged 18-29 years in good health. The sample consisted of CD8+ T cells sorted from blood.

In DNA form, the CDR3 reads TGTGCCAGCAGTTTCGCGACTAGCGGGGGGTCGTACAATGAGCAGTTCTTC. Translation: CASSFATSGGSYNEQFF. The rearrangement uses TRBV12-3 or TRBV12-4 and TRBJ2-1; 13 bases map to TRBD2. The CDR3 spans 17 residues. Unmatched junction bases numbered 6, after V lost 3 bases and J lost 4 bases.